This TCR beta chain was captured by sequencing in a study of shared clonotypes between healthy human individuals. Broader study findings: A generally larger estimated richness was seen in naive subsets than in memory subsets. In contrast to clonotypes shared by all four donors, non-shared clonotypes had lower generation probabilities.

Germline CDR1 SSHAT, CDR2 FNYEAQ (reference sequence). The CDR3 consists of 17 residues. This clone was seen once. Its specificity is unknown. The junction differs from germline at one of its ends, possibly a read error. Assay used: immunoSEQ multiplex PCR; TCRdb lists only in-frame clones, some missing. The sample lists about 1 million clones; around 76% were seen once. What was sequenced was memory CD4+ T cells sorted from blood. Subset here: CD45RA-negative fraction. This TCR was recovered from a young man in good health. This sequence joins TRBV7-7 and TRBJ2-2; maybe TRBD1 (6 bases). The CDR3 DNA reads TGTGCTAGCAGCTTAGCCCTTGTGGGGGCAGGGACCGGGGAGCTGTTTTTT. Its protein is CASSLALVGAGTGELFF.